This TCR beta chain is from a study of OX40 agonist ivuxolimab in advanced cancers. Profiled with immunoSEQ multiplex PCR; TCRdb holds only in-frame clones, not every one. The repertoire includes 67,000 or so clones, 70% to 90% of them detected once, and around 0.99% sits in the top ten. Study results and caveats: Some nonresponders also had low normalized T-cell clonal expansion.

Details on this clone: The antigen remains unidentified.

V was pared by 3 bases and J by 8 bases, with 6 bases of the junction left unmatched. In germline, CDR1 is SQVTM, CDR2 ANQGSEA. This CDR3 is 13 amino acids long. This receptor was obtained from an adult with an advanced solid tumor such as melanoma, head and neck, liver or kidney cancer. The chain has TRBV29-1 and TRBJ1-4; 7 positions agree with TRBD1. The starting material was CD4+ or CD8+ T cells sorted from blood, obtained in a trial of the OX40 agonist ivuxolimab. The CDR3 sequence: CSVEGTDGEKLFF. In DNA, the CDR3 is TGCAGCGTTGAGGGGACAGACGGGGAAAAACTGTTTTTT.